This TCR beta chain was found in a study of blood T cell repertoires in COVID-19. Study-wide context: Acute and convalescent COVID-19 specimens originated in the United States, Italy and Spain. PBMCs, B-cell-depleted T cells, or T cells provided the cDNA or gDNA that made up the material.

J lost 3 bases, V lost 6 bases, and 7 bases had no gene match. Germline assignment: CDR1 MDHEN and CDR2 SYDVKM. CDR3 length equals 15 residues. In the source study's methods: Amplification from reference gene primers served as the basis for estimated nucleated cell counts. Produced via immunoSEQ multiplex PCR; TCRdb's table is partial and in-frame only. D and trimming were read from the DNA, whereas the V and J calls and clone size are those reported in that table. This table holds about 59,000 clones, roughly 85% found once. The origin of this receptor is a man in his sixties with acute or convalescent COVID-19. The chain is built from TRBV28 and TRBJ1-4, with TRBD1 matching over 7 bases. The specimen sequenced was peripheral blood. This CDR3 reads CASRTDRAANEKLFF. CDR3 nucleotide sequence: TGTGCCAGCAGAACCGACAGGGCGGCTAATGAAAAACTGTTTTTT.